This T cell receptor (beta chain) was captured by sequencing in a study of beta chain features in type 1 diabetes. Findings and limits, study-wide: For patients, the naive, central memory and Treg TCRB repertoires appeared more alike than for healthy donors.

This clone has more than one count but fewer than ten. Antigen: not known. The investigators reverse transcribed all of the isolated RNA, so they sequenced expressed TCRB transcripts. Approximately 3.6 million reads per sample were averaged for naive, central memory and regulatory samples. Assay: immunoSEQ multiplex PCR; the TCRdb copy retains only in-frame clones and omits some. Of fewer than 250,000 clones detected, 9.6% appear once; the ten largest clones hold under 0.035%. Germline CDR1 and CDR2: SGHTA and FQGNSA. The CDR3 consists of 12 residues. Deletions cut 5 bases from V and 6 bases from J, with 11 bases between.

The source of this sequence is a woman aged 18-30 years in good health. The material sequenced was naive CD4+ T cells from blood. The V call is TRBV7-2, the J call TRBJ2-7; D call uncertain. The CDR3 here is CASSPPSFEQYF. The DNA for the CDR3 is TGTGCCAGCAGCCCCCCGTCGTTCGAGCAGTACTTC.